The 20 T cell receptor beta chains below were found in one sample sequenced in a study of blood T cell repertoires in COVID-19. Method: immunoSEQ multiplex PCR; TCRdb's copy keeps in-frame clones and lacks some. The repertoire consists of around 190,000 clones, with more than 80% occurring once and the leading ten covering approximately 9.2%. Sequencing was done on a sample of PBMCs or T cells enriched from blood (not recorded which). The receptors here all came from a man aged 40-49 years who had recovered from COVID-19.

This clone appeared a few times. The J gene is TRBJ2-7, the V gene TRBV7-9; tentatively, D is TRBD1 (5 bases). V dropped 5 bases and J dropped 5 bases, with 10 bases sitting between them. The CDR3 loop spans 12 amino acids. From germline, CDR1 is SEHNR and CDR2 FQNEAQ (reference sequence). CDR3 sequence: CASSQATDEQYF. The CDR3 DNA reads as TGTGCCAGCAGCCAAGCGACAGACGAGCAGTACTTC.

The chain uses TRBV2 and TRBJ2-3, with 13 bases aligning to TRBD2. In germline, CDR1 is SNHLY, CDR2 FYNNEI. The CDR3 is made up of 16 amino acids. V was pared by 6 bases and J by 3 bases, with 6 bases of the junction left unmatched. The CDR3 DNA reads as TGTGCCAGCAGCCCCGGACTAGCGGGGGATACAGATACGCAGTATTTT. This encodes CASSPGLAGDTDTQYF.

The chain employs TRBV5-5 and TRBJ1-4; 7 nucleotides align to TRBD1. Trimming cost V 4 bases and J 3 bases; bases outside gene matches: 9. Germline-derived CDR1 and CDR2 are SGHKS and YYEKEE (reference sequence). CDR3 length equals 16 residues. CDR3 sequence (DNA): TGTGCCAGCAGCACCGAGGGGGCGCGGTCTAATGAAAAACTGTTTTTT. Translated: CASSTEGARSNEKLFF.

The V gene is TRBV15, the J gene TRBJ2-7; 11 nucleotides match TRBD1. The V segment lost 3 bases and the J segment 2 bases; nucleotides outside the gene matches: 3. Germline CDR1 LNHNV, CDR2 YYDKDF (reference sequence). This CDR3 has 15 amino acids. The chain's CDR3 is CATSSPGQGAYEQYF. CDR3 DNA: TGTGCCACCAGCAGTCCGGGACAGGGGGCCTACGAGCAGTACTTC.

The chain links TRBV7-3 to TRBJ2-3, with D tentatively TRBD1 (5 bases). The CDR3 runs to 14 residues. The germline gives CDR1 SGHTA, CDR2 FQGTGA. The germline V and J ends were trimmed by 3 bases and 1 base, with 8 bases remaining between them. As DNA, the CDR3 is TGTGCCAGCAGCTTCGAAGGGGGCACAGATACGCAGTATTTT. It yields the protein CASSFEGGTDTQYF.

The chain combines TRBV3-1 (or the pseudogene TRBV3-2) with TRBJ2-1; 7 positions agree with TRBD1. J was trimmed by 4 bases and V by 4 bases; bases with no gene match: 10. The germline V gene has CDR1 LGHDT and CDR2 YNNKEL (reference sequence). The CDR3 loop spans 16 amino acids. CDR3 sequence reads: CASSPGIGTDYNEQFF. CDR3 coding DNA: TGTGCCAGCAGCCCAGGGATCGGGACAGATTACAATGAGCAGTTCTTC.

The V gene is TRBV9, the J gene TRBJ2-1, with a weak D call TRBD2 (5 bases). V was trimmed by 4 bases and J by 5 bases, leaving 19 bases between them. This CDR3 region has 16 residues. The V gene's germline CDR1 is SGDLS and CDR2 YYNGEE. CDR3 sequence reads: CASSTRGLPGNNEQFF. CDR3 DNA sequence: TGTGCCAGCAGCACACGCGGACTCCCGGGGAACAATGAGCAGTTCTTC.

The chain uses TRBV7-2 and TRBJ1-4, with D unclear. The germline V and J ends were trimmed by 1 base and 2 bases, with 8 bases remaining between them. Germline V gene lookup returns CDR1 SGHTA and CDR2 FQGNSA. The CDR3 extends over 15 amino acids. CDR3 loop: CASSLGSGTNEKLFF. DNA for the CDR3: TGTGCCAGCAGCTTAGGATCCGGGACTAATGAAAAACTGTTTTTT.

This chain links TRBV7-3 with TRBJ1-1; D is unclear. Germline V gene data show CDR1 as SGHTA and CDR2 as FQGTGA. The germline V and J ends were trimmed by 1 base and 9 bases, with 12 bases remaining between them. CDR3 length: 13 residues. CDR3 sequence: CASSLNPKAQAFF. CDR3 nucleotides: TGTGCCAGCAGCTTAAACCCTAAAGCTCAAGCTTTCTTT.

This clone has just one count. The V gene is TRBV24-1, the J gene TRBJ2-3, with 7 bases identical to TRBD1. The CDR3 consists of 15 residues. V was pared by 4 bases and J by 4 bases, with 7 bases of the junction left unmatched. Germline V gene data show CDR1 as KGHDR and CDR2 as SFDVKD. The CDR3 reads CATSEGQLPPDTQYF. For the CDR3, the DNA is TGTGCCACCAGTGAGGGACAGTTGCCCCCAGATACGCAGTATTTT.

The chain recombines TRBV30 with TRBJ1-1, with 7 nucleotides matching TRBD1. The germline gives CDR1 GTSNPN, CDR2 SVGIG (reference sequence). There are 12 residues in the CDR3. Germline trimming cut 7 bases from V and 5 bases from J; bases unmatched to any gene: 7. The CDR3 loop reads CASTGVGTEAFF. The CDR3 nucleotides are TGTGCCTCTACAGGGGTAGGTACTGAAGCTTTCTTT.

The chain recombines TRBV2 with TRBJ1-4; 7 nucleotides line up with TRBD1. The CDR3 extends over 14 amino acids. CDR1 is SNHLY, CDR2 FYNNEI, per germline. After removal of 10 bases from V and 5 bases from J, the junction contained 10 bases not matched to a gene. The CDR3 sequence is CAITTGAGNEKLFF. The CDR3 nucleotides read TGTGCCATAACAACAGGGGCAGGGAATGAAAAACTGTTTTTT.

The rearrangement links TRBV3-1 (or the pseudogene TRBV3-2) to TRBJ2-2; 9 bases are shared with TRBD1. V lost 3 bases to trimming and J lost 7 bases; unmatched junction nucleotides: 6. The CDR3 runs to 15 residues. Germline V gene lookup returns CDR1 LGHDT and CDR2 YNNKEL (reference sequence). CDR3 region: CASSHRDRDRGELFF. CDR3 DNA: TGTGCCAGCAGCCATCGGGACAGGGATCGCGGGGAGCTGTTTTTT.

The rearrangement links TRBV5-1 to TRBJ2-3, with D perhaps matching TRBD1 (6 bases). In germline, CDR1 is SGHRS, CDR2 YFSETQ. Trimming pared 3 bases from V and 3 bases from J, leaving 11 bases between. The CDR3 sequence is 14 residues long. DNA of the CDR3: TGCGCCAGCAGCTCTACAGGGTCGACAGATACGCAGTATTTT. Translating gives CASSSTGSTDTQYF.

The V and J genes are TRBV19 and TRBJ1-5; TRBD1 matches at 7 bases. The trim removed 7 bases at V and 6 bases at J, leaving 6 bases unmatched. The CDR3 runs 13 residues. In germline, CDR1 is LNHDA, CDR2 SQIVND (reference sequence). CDR3 sequence (DNA): TGTGCCAGTATGACAGGGACTGGTCAGCCCCAGCATTTT. Protein sequence: CASMTGTGQPQHF. Full variable domain (rest looked up from reference TRBV19 and TRBJ1-5): DGGITQSPKYLFRKEGQNVTLSCEQNLNHDAMYWYRQDPGQGLRLIYYSQIVNDFQKGDIAEGYSVSREKKESFPLTVTSAQKNPTAFYLCASMTGTGQPQHFGDGTRLSIL.

This clone appeared a few times. Since the CDR3 does not end with the conserved phenylalanine or tryptophan, this likely comes from a read error. It is unclear where the CDR3 begins or ends on the DNA, so no DNA is shown, and the CDR3 is as TCRdb lists it. CDR3 protein: CASTPGRGPC. The gene calls are TRBV9 and TRBJ1-3; the table assigns TRBD1, which was not confirmed against the DNA. Both ends counted, the CDR3 spans 10 residues. CDR1 is SGDLS, CDR2 YYNGEE, per germline.

This clone showed up just a few times. The gene calls are TRBV29-1 and TRBJ1-1, with D possibly matching TRBD1 (5 bases). V dropped 6 bases and J dropped 4 bases, with 9 bases sitting between them. This CDR3 contains 11 residues. From germline, CDR1 is SQVTM and CDR2 ANQGSEA. CDR3: CSVRGSTEAFF. The CDR3 DNA follows: TGCAGCGTCCGGGGGTCCACTGAAGCTTTCTTT.

Only a few counts were recorded for this clone. J is TRBJ1-1 and V is TRBV10-2; no firm D call. CDR3 length: 13 residues. Germline-derived CDR1 and CDR2 are WSHSY and SAAADI. V lost 9 bases and J lost 1, with 12 bases in between. The CDR3 nucleotides read TGCGCCAGTTCGAACTTCGGGAACACTGAAGCTTTCTTT. Translation: CASSNFGNTEAFF.

A word on this clone: The same CDR3 arises from other DNA sequences in this sample as well. This chain uses TRBV19 with TRBJ1-5; 8 bases map to TRBD1. This CDR3 has 14 amino acids. J lost 4 bases, V lost 4 bases, and 3 bases had no gene match. Looked up from germline, CDR1 is LNHDA and CDR2 is SQIVND (reference sequence). CDR3 region: CASSTTGGNQPQHF. CDR3 sequence (DNA): TGTGCCAGTAGTACCACAGGGGGGAATCAGCCCCAGCATTTT.

The rearrangement joins TRBV27 to TRBJ2-7; TRBD1 aligns across 11 bases. The CDR3 has 16 residues. Germline V CDR1 and CDR2: MNHEY, SMNVEV (reference sequence). V lost 7 bases, J lost 0 bases, and 8 bases stayed unmatched. CDR3 nucleotide sequence: TGTGCCAGCACCTTCACCGGGACAGGGGGCTCCTACGAGCAGTACTTC. This codes for CASTFTGTGGSYEQYF.